These 3 T cell receptor beta chains were all obtained from the same sample, sequenced in a study of regulatory T cells in long-lasting Graves disease. The time point was: newly diagnosed GD, antithyroid drugs for less than 3 months. PBMC RNA was the source of the TCR library. Library construction for TCR beta used iRepertoire HTBI primers and Arm-PCR of CDR3 regions. TCRdb fed the multiplex PCR reads into MiXCR, producing one record per CDR3 protein. The table lists fewer than 550,000 distinct CDR3 sequences, roughly 15% of them singletons. The same specimen was also included in a second study, on T cells in Graves' hyperthyroidism and ophthalmopathy.

Sequenced here: peripheral blood mononuclear cells (PBMCs), sampled at new diagnosis, from a patient treated with antithyroid drugs. The receptors were sampled from a woman aged 40-65 years with Graves disease.

This clonotype was recorded a few times. The gene calls are TRBV15 and TRBJ1-5; no definite D call. Germline CDR1 reads LNHNV; CDR2 reads YYDKDF (reference sequence). The CDR3 extends over 16 amino acids. V was pared by 1 base and J by 0 bases, with 10 bases between. CDR3 protein: CATSRANLASNQPQHF. Here the CDR3 DNA reads TGTGCCACCAGCAGAGCGAACCTGGCTAGCAATCAGCCCCAGCATTTT.

A single count supports this clonotype. The V and J genes are TRBV12-3 or TRBV12-4 and TRBJ1-6, with D possibly TRBD1 on 5 matching bases. Trimming removed 5 bases at V and 10 bases at J, with 15 bases between. This CDR3 is 14 amino acids long. The CDR3 sequence: CASSTGQGSSPLHF. CDR3 DNA sequence: TGTGCCAGCAGTACGGGTCAGGGCAGCTCACCCCTCCACTTT.

This clonotype was seen many times. The chain has TRBV12-3 or TRBV12-4 and TRBJ1-1, with 11 bases matching TRBD1. V gave up 3 bases and J gave up 12 bases; unmatched junction bases: 3. CDR3 length: 12 residues. CDR3 residues: CASSLDRGLPFF. In nucleotides, the CDR3 is TGTGCCAGCAGTTTGGACAGGGGGCTTCCTTTCTTT.